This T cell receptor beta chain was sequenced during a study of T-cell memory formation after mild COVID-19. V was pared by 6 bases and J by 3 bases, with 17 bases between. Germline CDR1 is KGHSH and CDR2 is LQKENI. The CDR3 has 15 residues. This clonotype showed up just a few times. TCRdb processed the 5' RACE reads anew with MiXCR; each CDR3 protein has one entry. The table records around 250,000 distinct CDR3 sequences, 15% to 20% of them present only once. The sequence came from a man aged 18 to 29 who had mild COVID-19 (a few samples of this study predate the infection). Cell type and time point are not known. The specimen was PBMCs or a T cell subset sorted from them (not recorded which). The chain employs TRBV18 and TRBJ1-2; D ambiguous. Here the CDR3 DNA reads TGTGCCAGCTCCCCCGGACCGGGCACCCACTATGGCTACACCTTC. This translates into CASSPGPGTHYGYTF.